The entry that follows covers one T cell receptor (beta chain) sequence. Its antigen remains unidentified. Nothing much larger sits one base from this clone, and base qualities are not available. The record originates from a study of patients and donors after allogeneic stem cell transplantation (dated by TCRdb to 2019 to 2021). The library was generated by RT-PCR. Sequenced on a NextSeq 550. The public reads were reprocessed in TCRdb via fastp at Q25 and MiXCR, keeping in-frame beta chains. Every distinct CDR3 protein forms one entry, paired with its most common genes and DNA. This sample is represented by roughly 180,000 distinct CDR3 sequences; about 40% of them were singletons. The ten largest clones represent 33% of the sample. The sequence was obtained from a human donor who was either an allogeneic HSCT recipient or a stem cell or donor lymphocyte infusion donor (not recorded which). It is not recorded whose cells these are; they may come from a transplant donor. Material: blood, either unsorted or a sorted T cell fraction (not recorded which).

The nucleotides are TGTGCCAGCAGGACAGGGGGTACAAGAGAGACCCAGTACTTC. The resulting protein is CASRTGGTRETQYF. The chain is made from TRBV28 and TRBJ2-5; 9 bases in between match TRBD1. CDR1 MDHEN and CDR2 SYDVKM are derived from the germline V gene. Trimming removed 6 bases from V and 4 bases from J; the gene matches leave 6 bases unexplained. There are 14 amino acids in the CDR3, from cysteine to phenylalanine inclusive. Only the CDR3 region is kept as DNA, spanning 42 bases read in frame from base 1.